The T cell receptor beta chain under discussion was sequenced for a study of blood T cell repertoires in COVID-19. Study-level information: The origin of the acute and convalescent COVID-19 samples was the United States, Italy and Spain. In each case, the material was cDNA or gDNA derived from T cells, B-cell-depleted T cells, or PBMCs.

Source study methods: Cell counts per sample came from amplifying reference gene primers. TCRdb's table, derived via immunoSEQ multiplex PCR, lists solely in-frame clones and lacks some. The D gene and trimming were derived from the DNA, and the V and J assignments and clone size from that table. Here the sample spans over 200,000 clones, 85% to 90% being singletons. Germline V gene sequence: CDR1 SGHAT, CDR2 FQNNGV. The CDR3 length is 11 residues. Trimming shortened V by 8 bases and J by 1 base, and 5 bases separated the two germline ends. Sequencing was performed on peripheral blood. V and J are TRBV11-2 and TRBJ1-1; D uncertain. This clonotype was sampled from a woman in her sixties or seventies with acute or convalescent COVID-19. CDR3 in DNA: TGTGCCAGCTTGCGGAACACTGAAGCTTTCTTT. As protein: CASLRNTEAFF. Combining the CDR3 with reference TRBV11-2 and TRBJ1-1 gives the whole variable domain EAGVAQSPRYKIIEKRQSVAFWCNPISGHATLYWYQQILGQGPKLLIQFQNNGVVDDSQLPKDRFSAERLKGVDSTLKIQPAKLEDSAVYLCASLRNTEAFFGQGTRLTVV.